The 17 T cell receptor beta chains below come from one sample, sequenced in a study of Graves' ophthalmopathy and Graves' hyperthyroidism. The authors amplified TCR beta CDR3 regions from RNA transcripts. RT-PCR was first run with HTBI primers, then multiplex PCR in a second round. MiXCR, applied by TCRdb to the multiplex PCR reads, yields one record per CDR3 protein. The table has some 360,000 distinct CDR3 sequences, about a sixth seen once. Material: peripheral blood. The source is an adult woman with stable Graves' hyperthyroidism.

There are many counts of this clonotype. The chain recombines TRBV11-1 with TRBJ2-7, with 7 bases matching TRBD1. This CDR3 region has 14 residues. The V gene end was trimmed by 4 bases and the J gene end by 5 bases; junction bases not matched to a gene: 8. The germline CDR1 and CDR2 sequences are SGHAT and FQDESV (reference sequence). CDR3 residues: CASSSGQMTDEQYF. CDR3 bases: TGTGCCAGCAGCTCGGGACAGATGACTGACGAGCAGTACTTC.

This clonotype has at least ten counts. The junction and the germline gene differ at one end; a read error may be behind it. The chain couples TRBV6-1 to TRBJ2-2; D not resolved. The CDR3 length is 15 residues. Germline values: CDR1 MNHNS, CDR2 SASEGT. The CDR3 protein is CASSEGTSDTRELFF. In nucleotides, the CDR3 is TGTGCCAGCAGTGAAGGGACGAGCGACACCAGGGAGCTGTTTTTT.

This chain joins TRBV27 and TRBJ1-2; D is ambiguous. The V end lost 4 bases, the J end lost 8 bases, and 17 bases lay between the germline ends. The CDR3 runs to 14 residues. CDR1 is MNHEY and CDR2 is SMNVEV in the germline V gene (reference sequence). DNA of the CDR3: TGTGCCAGCAGTTCCGCGAACCTCGCTTCCGGCTACACCTTC. Protein product: CASSSANLASGYTF.

This clonotype was counted at least ten times. V is TRBV28 and J is TRBJ1-2; weak D call: TRBD1 (5 bases). The ends were cut back, 2 bases at V and 4 bases at J, with 8 bases in the middle. From germline, CDR1 is MDHEN and CDR2 SYDVKM. The length of the CDR3 is 13 residues. CDR3 sequence reads: CASSLRTSYGYTF. In DNA, the CDR3 is TGTGCCAGCAGTTTACGGACAAGCTATGGCTACACCTTC.

In its sample, this clonotype was seen many times. The V call is TRBV2, the J call TRBJ2-7, with TRBD1 matching 7 bases. The V gene's germline CDR1 is SNHLY and CDR2 FYNNEI. The CDR3 has 14 amino acids. J gave up 2 bases and V 4 bases, and 5 bases lay outside the gene matches. The CDR3 loop is CASSGGTAPYEQYF. CDR3 in DNA: TGTGCCAGCAGTGGGGGGACAGCCCCCTACGAGCAGTACTTC.

This clonotype was recorded many times. The rearrangement uses TRBV9 and TRBJ2-7; D unresolved. The V gene lost 4 bases and the J gene lost 0 bases, with 11 bases spanning the gap. Germline-derived CDR1 and CDR2 are SGDLS and YYNGEE. This CDR3 comprises 14 residues. The chain's CDR3 is CASSPAEVSYEQYF. CDR3 DNA: TGTGCCAGCAGCCCAGCCGAGGTCTCCTACGAGCAGTACTTC.

This clonotype came up a few times. The chain is built from TRBV18 and TRBJ2-7; D gene unclear. From germline, CDR1 is KGHSH and CDR2 LQKENI. The CDR3 is made up of 16 amino acids. V was pared by 3 bases and J by 2 bases, with 17 bases between. The CDR3 bases are TGTGCCAGCTCACCGTACCCTCAAGACAACCCCTACGAGCAGTACTTC. It yields the protein CASSPYPQDNPYEQYF. Full variable domain (remainder filled in from reference TRBV18 and TRBJ2-7): NAGVMQNPRHLVRRRGQEARLRCSPMKGHSHVYWYRQLPEEGLKFMVYLQKENIIDESGMPKERFSAEFPKEGPSILRIQQVVRGDSAAYFCASSPYPQDNPYEQYFGPGTRLTVT.

On this clonotype: A single base separates this from a much larger clone, so it may be a read error. The gene calls are TRBV10-3 and TRBJ1-1; a weak D match, TRBD1 (5 bases). This CDR3 is built from 13 residues. Germline V gene sequence: CDR1 ENHRY, CDR2 SYGVKD. CDR3 DNA: TGTGCCACGTTTATCGGTCCAGGGACTGAATCTTTCTTT. Its translation: CATFIGPGTESFF.

In this sample, this clonotype turned up many times. The rearrangement uses TRBV7-9 and TRBJ1-5; unclear D gene. Trimming removed 4 bases from V and 5 bases from J, with 9 bases in between. Per germline, CDR1 SEHNR and CDR2 FQNEAQ (reference sequence). The length of the CDR3 is 13 residues. CDR3 coding DNA: TGTGCCAGCAGCTATGCAGCGCATCAGCCCCAGCATTTT. Translating gives CASSYAAHQPQHF.

This clonotype was observed at least ten times. The chain combines TRBV12-3 or TRBV12-4 with TRBJ2-7, with D perhaps matching TRBD2 (6 bases). This CDR3 contains 13 residues. V gave up 3 bases and J gave up 5 bases, with 11 bases separating them. The CDR3 loop is CASSFGGYDEQYF. DNA of the CDR3: TGTGCCAGCAGTTTTGGAGGGTACGACGAGCAGTACTTC.

Comments on this clonotype: This could be a read error, since a much larger clone is one nucleotide away. The chain employs TRBV5-1 and TRBJ2-5; no firm D call. V was cut by 9 bases and J by 7 bases, with 19 bases left in between. Per germline, CDR1 SGHRS and CDR2 YFSETQ. The CDR3 totals 13 residues. In DNA form, the CDR3 reads TGCGCCACCTCAGGCAGTCCTCGGGCGACCCAGTACTTC. The encoded protein is CATSGSPRATQYF.

This clonotype was observed at least ten times. V gene TRBV10-3 combines with J gene TRBJ2-7; the D call may be TRBD1 or TRBD2 (5 bases each). V dropped 5 bases and J dropped 0 bases, with 14 bases sitting between them. The CDR3 covers 15 residues. CDR1 and CDR2 from the germline V gene are ENHRY and SYGVKD. The CDR3 nucleotides read TGTGCCATCAGTTTCGGGACGGTGGGCTCCTACGAGCAGTACTTC. This translates into CAISFGTVGSYEQYF.

This clonotype is a singleton in its sample. The J gene is TRBJ1-1, the V gene TRBV20-1, with unresolved D. The CDR3 has 13 residues. Between the trimmed V and J ends, which lost 4 bases and 8 bases, there was a span of 17 bases. In germline, CDR1 is DFQATT, CDR2 SNEGSKA (reference sequence). The CDR3, as DNA: TGCAGTGCTATCCCTTGGCAAGACGAAGAAGCTTTCTTT. This encodes CSAIPWQDEEAFF.

Points on this clonotype: Since no conserved phenylalanine or tryptophan closes the CDR3, a read error is the likely cause. The DNA is left out, because the CDR3 cannot be placed on it with certainty; the CDR3 is given as TCRdb lists it. The rearrangement uses TRBV28 and TRBJ1-5; the D call TRBD1 from the table was never checked on the DNA. Germline V gives CDR1 MDHEN, CDR2 SYDVKM. Both ends counted, the CDR3 spans 15 residues. The CDR3 loop reads CASRTTGTANQPQQL.

This clonotype was counted only a few times. V gene TRBV28 combines with J gene TRBJ2-3; 16 bases match TRBD2. Trimming took 4 bases from V and 0 from J; bases not matched to a gene: 7. The CDR3 loop spans 19 amino acids. The germline V gene has CDR1 MDHEN and CDR2 SYDVKM. The CDR3, as DNA: TGTGCCAGCAGTTCGTCACCGGGACTAGCGGGAGGGAGCACAGATACGCAGTATTTT. It yields the protein CASSSSPGLAGGSTDTQYF.

This clonotype was counted ten times or more. The J gene is TRBJ2-7, the V gene TRBV27; maybe TRBD1 (6 bases). CDR1 is MNHEY and CDR2 is SMNVEV in the germline V gene (reference sequence). V lost 3 bases and J 4 bases, leaving 13 bases between the germline ends. The CDR3 extends over 14 amino acids. Written as DNA, the CDR3 is TGTGCCAGCAGTTTTCAGCAGGGGCGATACGAGCAGTACTTC. The encoded protein is CASSFQQGRYEQYF.

V gene TRBV6-2 or TRBV6-3 combines with J gene TRBJ1-2; D gene unclear. The germline V gene has CDR1 MNHEY and CDR2 SVGEGT. CDR3 size: 14 residues. Trimming stripped 0 bases from V and 4 bases from J, with 9 bases between. This chain's CDR3 is CASSYSWKTYGYTF. CDR3 coding DNA: TGTGCCAGCAGTTACTCCTGGAAGACCTATGGCTACACCTTC.